This record looks at one TCR beta chain sequence and its context. This record belongs to a study of T cell responses to AZD1222 COVID-19 vaccine. Germline CDR1 SGHNT, CDR2 YENEEA. This CDR3 region has 13 residues. Between the trimmed V and J ends, which lost 1 base and 5 bases, there was a span of 8 bases. Clones were sequenced by immunoSEQ multiplex PCR, and TCRdb holds only the in-frame ones, with some missing. The sample shows approximately 150,000 clones, roughly 88% of them seen only once. The clonotype comes from an adult who received the MenACWY meningococcal vaccine as a control. Sequenced material: peripheral blood, taken 28 days after the second dose of the MenACWY control vaccine. J is TRBJ2-5 and V is TRBV11-3; either TRBD1 or TRBD2 may supply D (5 bases each). This chain's CDR3 is CASSLGGVETQYF. The CDR3 nucleotides are TGTGCCAGCAGCTTAGGAGGGGTGGAGACCCAGTACTTC.